Listed below are T cell receptor beta chains from one sample, sequenced in a study of metastatic and nonmetastatic thyroid tumors. TCRdb re-processed the PCR reads through MiXCR. The sample includes 60,000 or so clones, roughly 4% seen only once; the top ten take around 20%. Material: blood. The source of these receptors is a female donor with papillary thyroid cancer or a benign thyroid nodule (not recorded which). Some clones in this sample may be carry-over from other donors' samples. The CDR3 runs from the conserved cysteine through the conserved F or W. D genes are given only for firm matches. Clone size is shown for a subset of rows, as once, few, many or a class of expanded clone.

>.|many|16|TRBV12-3/TRBV12-4|TRBJ2-1
TGTGCCAGCAGTTTAGTCGCGACTCTTAGTTTTCGTGAGCAGTTCTTC
CASSLVATLSFREQFF
>.|many|15|TRBV5-1|TRBJ1-1
TGCGCCAGCAGCTTGGCGAAGGGGGGGGGCACTGAAGCTTTCTTT
CASSLAKGGGTEAFF
>TRBD1|many|14|TRBV5-6|TRBJ2-1
TGTGCCAGCAGCGATGACAGGGACTACAATGAGCAGTTCTTC
CASSDDRDYNEQFF
>.|few|14|TRBV5-1|TRBJ1-1
TGCGCCAGCAGATGGTTTGGGGGGGAAAATGAAGCTTTCTTT
CASRWFGGENEAFF
>.|many|16|TRBV12-3/TRBV12-4|TRBJ2-6
TGTGCCAGCAGTACGGGGGACCGGCCTGGGGCCAACGTCCTGACTTTC
CASSTGDRPGANVLTF
>TRBD1|many|14|TRBV27|TRBJ2-7
TGTGCCAGCAGGTTCGGACAGGGGCCCTACGAGCAGTACTTC
CASRFGQGPYEQYF
>.|.|14|TRBV5-1|TRBJ2-3
TGCGCCAGCAGGCAGAGCTCGTGGTTAGATACGCAGTATTTT
CASRQSSWLDTQYF
>.|many|14|TRBV20-1|TRBJ1-2
TGCAGTGCTAGGGGGCAGGTTGGTAGTTATGGCTACACCTTC
CSARGQVGSYGYTF
>.|many|14|TRBV2|TRBJ1-5
TGTGCCAGCAGTCAGGTTCGCGCCAATCAGCCCCAGCATTTT
CASSQVRANQPQHF
>TRBD1|many|17|TRBV6-1|TRBJ2-7
TGTGCCAGCAGCTCTCTGGGGGGGACAGGGACGTCCTACGAGCAGTACTTC
CASSSLGGTGTSYEQYF
>.|many|16|TRBV5-1|TRBJ2-3
TGCGCCAGCAGTCCTGCGGAGGGGGTCCGCACAGATACGCAGTATTTT
CASSPAEGVRTDTQYF
>TRBD1|many|15|TRBV2|TRBJ2-7
TGTGCCAGCAGTGAAGCGGGCAGGGGGCCCTACGAGCAGTACTTC
CASSEAGRGPYEQYF
>TRBD1|few|15|TRBV5-1|TRBJ1-3
TGCGCCAGCAGCTTGTCAGGGGGAGTTGGAAACACCATATATTTT
CASSLSGGVGNTIYF
>TRBD1|many|15|TRBV19|TRBJ1-2
TGTGCCAGTAGTAACCCACCTCAGGGGGCGCGAGGCTACACCTTC
CASSNPPQGARGYTF
>TRBD1|.|14|TRBV6-2/TRBV6-3|TRBJ2-5
TGTGCCAGCAGTACAGGGGGCGGGCAAGAGACCCAGTACTTC
CASSTGGGQETQYF
>TRBD1|many|14|TRBV5-5|TRBJ2-7
TGTGCCAGCAGCTTGGAGTGGACAGGGGGCGAGCAGTACTTC
CASSLEWTGGEQYF
>.|many|14|TRBV18|TRBJ2-7
TGTGCCAGCTCCCCAACAGGGACCTCCTACGAGCAGTACTTC
CASSPTGTSYEQYF
>.|.|15|TRBV5-1|TRBJ2-3
TGCGCCAGCAGCTTGGACCAAGGTCGCACATATACGCAGTATTTT
CASSLDQGRTYTQYF
>.|few|14|TRBV6-5|TRBJ1-3
TGTGCCAGCAGTTACTCGAGTGCTGGAAACACCATATATTTT
CASSYSSAGNTIYF
>.|.|15|TRBV6-1|TRBJ1-4
TGTGCCAGCTCGACCCGGGGTAGGACTAATGAAAAACTGTTTTTT
CASSTRGRTNEKLFF
>.|few|16|TRBV6-2/TRBV6-3|TRBJ2-7
TGTGCCAGCAGACTCTTTGTTGCAGCGAGCTCCTACGAGCAGTACTTC
CASRLFVAASSYEQYF
>.|few|16|TRBV27|TRBJ2-3
TGTGCCAGCAGTTTATTCGGTAGATCCTCGACAGATACGCAGTATTTT
CASSLFGRSSTDTQYF
>TRBD1|many|17|TRBV5-6|TRBJ1-4
TGTGCCAGCAGCTTTGGCAAAAGCGGGACAGAATTTGAAAAACTGTTTTTT
CASSFGKSGTEFEKLFF
>.|few|15|TRBV6-1|TRBJ2-1
TGTGCCAGCAGTAAACCCGGGACTCTGAGGTATGAGCAGTTCTTC
CASSKPGTLRYEQFF
>TRBD2|medium-sized|16|TRBV7-9|TRBJ2-1
TGTGCCAGCGACGGGGCTAGCGGGGTTTCCTACAATGAGCAGTTCTTC
CASDGASGVSYNEQFF
>.|few|14|TRBV7-9|TRBJ1-5
TGTGCCAGCAGTAAGGGTTGTGGATCTCAGCCCCAGCATTTT
CASSKGCGSQPQHF
>.|.|14|TRBV28|TRBJ2-2
TGTGCCAGCCTTGGAGGGGGGAACACCGGGGAGCTGTTTTTT
CASLGGGNTGELFF
>TRBD2|.|17|TRBV7-8|TRBJ2-1
TGTGCCAGCAGCTTCGGACTAGCGGGATACTCCTACAATGAGCAGTTCTTC
CASSFGLAGYSYNEQFF
>TRBD2|few|18|TRBV28|TRBJ2-2
TGTGCCAGCAAAAGCGGGGGCTCCAGGACCCTAGGCACCAGGGAGCTGTTTTTT
CASKSGGSRTLGTRELFF
>TRBD1|many|13|TRBV19|TRBJ2-5
TGTGCCACTAGGGACAGGGGGAGGGAGACCCAGTACTTC
CATRDRGRETQYF